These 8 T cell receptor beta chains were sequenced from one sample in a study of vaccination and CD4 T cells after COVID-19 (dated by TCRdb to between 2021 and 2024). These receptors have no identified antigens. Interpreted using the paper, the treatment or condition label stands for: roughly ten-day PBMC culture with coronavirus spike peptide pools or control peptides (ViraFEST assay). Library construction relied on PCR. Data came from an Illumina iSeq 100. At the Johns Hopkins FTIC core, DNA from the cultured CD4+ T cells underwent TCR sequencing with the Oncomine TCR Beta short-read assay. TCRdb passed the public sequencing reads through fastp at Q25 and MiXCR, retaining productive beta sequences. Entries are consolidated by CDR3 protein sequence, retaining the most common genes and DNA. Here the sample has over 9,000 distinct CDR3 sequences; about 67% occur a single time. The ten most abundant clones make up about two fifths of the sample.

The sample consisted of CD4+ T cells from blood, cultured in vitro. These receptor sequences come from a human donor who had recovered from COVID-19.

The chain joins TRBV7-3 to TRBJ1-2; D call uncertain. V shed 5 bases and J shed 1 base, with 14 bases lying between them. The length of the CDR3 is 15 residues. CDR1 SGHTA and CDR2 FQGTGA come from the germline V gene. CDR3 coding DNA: TGTGCCAGCAGCCCCTCCGGTACCAATAACTATGGCTACACCTTC. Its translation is CASSPSGTNNYGYTF.

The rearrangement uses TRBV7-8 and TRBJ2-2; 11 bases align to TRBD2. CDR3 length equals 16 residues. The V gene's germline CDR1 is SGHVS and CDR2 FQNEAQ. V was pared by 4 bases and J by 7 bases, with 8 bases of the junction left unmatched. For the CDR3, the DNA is TGTGCCAGCAGCTATCTAGCGGGGGGTTTGGGCGGGGAGCTGTTTTTT. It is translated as CASSYLAGGLGGELFF.

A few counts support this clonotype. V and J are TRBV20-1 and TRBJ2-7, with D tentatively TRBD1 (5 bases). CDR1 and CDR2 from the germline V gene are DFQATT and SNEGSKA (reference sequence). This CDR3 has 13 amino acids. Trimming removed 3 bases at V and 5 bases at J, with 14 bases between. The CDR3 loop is CSASRQGLHEQYF. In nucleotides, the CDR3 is TGCAGTGCTAGTCGGCAGGGCCTCCACGAGCAGTACTTC.

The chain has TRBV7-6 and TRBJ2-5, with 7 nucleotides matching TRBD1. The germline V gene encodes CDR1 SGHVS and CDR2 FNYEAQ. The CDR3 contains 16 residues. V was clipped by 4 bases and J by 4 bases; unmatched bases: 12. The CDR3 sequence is CASSYRDRLRGETQYF. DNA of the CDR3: TGTGCCAGCAGCTACCGGGACAGACTAAGAGGAGAGACCCAGTACTTC.

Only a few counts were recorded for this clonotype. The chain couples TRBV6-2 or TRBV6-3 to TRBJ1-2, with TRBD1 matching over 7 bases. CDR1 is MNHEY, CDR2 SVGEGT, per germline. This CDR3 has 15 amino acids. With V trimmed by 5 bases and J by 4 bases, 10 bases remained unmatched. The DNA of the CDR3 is TGTGCCAGCAGTAAGACAGGGAATATTCCCTATGGCTACACCTTC. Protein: CASSKTGNIPYGYTF.

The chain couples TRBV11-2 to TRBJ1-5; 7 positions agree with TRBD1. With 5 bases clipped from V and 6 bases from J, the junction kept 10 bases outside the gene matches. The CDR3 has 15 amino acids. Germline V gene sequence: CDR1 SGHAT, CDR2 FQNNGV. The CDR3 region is CASSATGALSQPQHF. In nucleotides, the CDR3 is TGTGCCAGCAGCGCCACAGGGGCGCTAAGTCAGCCCCAGCATTTT.

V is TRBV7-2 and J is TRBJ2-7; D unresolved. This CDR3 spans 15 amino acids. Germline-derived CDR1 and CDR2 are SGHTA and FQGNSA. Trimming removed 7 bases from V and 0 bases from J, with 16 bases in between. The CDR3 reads CASTTGRLSSYEQYF. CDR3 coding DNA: TGTGCCAGCACCACTGGGCGTCTGAGCTCCTACGAGCAGTACTTC.

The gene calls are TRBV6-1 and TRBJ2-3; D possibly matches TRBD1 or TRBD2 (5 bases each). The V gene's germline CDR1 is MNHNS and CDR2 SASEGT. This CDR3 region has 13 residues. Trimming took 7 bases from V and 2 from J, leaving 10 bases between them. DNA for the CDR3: TGTGCCAGCAAACCGGGGCCCACAGATACGCAGTATTTT. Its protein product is CASKPGPTDTQYF.